This T cell receptor beta chain was observed in a study of blood T cell repertoires in COVID-19. This CDR3 has 13 amino acids. Germline trimming cut 5 bases from V and 4 bases from J; bases unmatched to any gene: 3. The germline CDR1 and CDR2 sequences are MDHEN and SYDVKM. This clone appeared once. The table came from immunoSEQ multiplex PCR; TCRdb's copy has only in-frame clones and leaves some out. The sample has roughly 200,000 clones, more than 80% seen once. The sample consisted of peripheral blood. The genes are TRBV28 and TRBJ1-2; 8 bases are a match to TRBD1. This sequence was found in a woman in her twenties or thirties with COVID-19, enrolled during active disease. The CDR3 DNA sequence: TGTGCCAGCAGTCTCGACAGGGGCTATGGCTACACCTTC. Protein product: CASSLDRGYGYTF.